These 11 T cell receptor beta chains share one sample of origin, sequenced in a study of blood T cell repertoires in COVID-19. The repertoire was sequenced with immunoSEQ multiplex PCR; TCRdb's copy has only in-frame clones and lacks some. The data hold approximately 180,000 clones, with 76% observed a single time. The sample comprised PBMCs or T cells enriched from blood (not recorded which). These receptors originate from a woman aged 50 to 65 with acute COVID-19.

This rearrangement joins TRBV11-3 to TRBJ2-1, with TRBD2 matching over 12 bases. CDR3 length equals 15 residues. From germline, CDR1 is SGHNT and CDR2 YENEEA. The V segment lost 4 bases and the J segment 7 bases; nucleotides outside the gene matches: 5. In DNA, the CDR3 is TGTGCCAGCAGCTCCCGGACTAGCGGGGTGAATGAGCAGTTCTTC. This encodes CASSSRTSGVNEQFF.

There are a few counts of this clone. The rearrangement links TRBV19 to TRBJ2-1; D might be TRBD2 (6 bases). Germline CDR1 and CDR2: LNHDA and SQIVND (reference sequence). The CDR3 runs 14 residues. The V end was cut by 5 bases, the J end by 0 bases, with 8 bases between. CDR3 amino acids: CASSVTSSYNEQFF. DNA for the CDR3: TGTGCCAGTAGTGTGACTAGCTCCTACAATGAGCAGTTCTTC.

The rearrangement links TRBV7-3 to TRBJ2-6; tentatively, D is TRBD1 (6 bases). The V gene's germline CDR1 is SGHTA and CDR2 FQGTGA. V lost 3 bases and J 2 bases, leaving 11 bases between the germline ends. The length of the CDR3 is 16 residues. CDR3 protein: CASSFPTGTGANVLTF. As DNA, the CDR3 is TGTGCCAGCAGCTTCCCTACAGGGACTGGGGCCAACGTCCTGACTTTC.

This clone was seen repeatedly, ten times or more. The rearrangement uses TRBV4-1 and TRBJ2-7; D is unresolved. This CDR3 has 14 residues. The V gene's germline CDR1 is MGHRA and CDR2 YSYEKL. V dropped 1 base and J dropped 2 bases, with 9 bases sitting between them. This CDR3 reads CASSQVGETYEQYV. CDR3 bases: TGCGCCAGCAGCCAAGTCGGAGAGACCTACGAGCAGTACGTC.

The chain employs TRBV28 and TRBJ1-1, with 8 bases aligning to TRBD1. Germline V gives CDR1 MDHEN, CDR2 SYDVKM. CDR3 size: 16 residues. V trimming: 4 bases; J trimming: 3 bases; junction bases outside the gene matches: 10. DNA for the CDR3: TGTGCCAGCAGTTCTCTCCTGTACAGGGGGTACACTGAAGCTTTCTTT. Protein: CASSSLLYRGYTEAFF.

J is TRBJ2-3 and V is TRBV29-1; 11 nucleotides match TRBD2. CDR3 length: 13 residues. The junction had 5 bases not matched to a gene; V was cut back by 6 bases and J by 6 bases. CDR1 SQVTM and CDR2 ANQGSEA come from the germline V gene. As DNA, the CDR3 is TGCAGCGTACGACTAGCGGGGTGGGATACGCAGTATTTT. It translates to CSVRLAGWDTQYF.

The V and J genes are TRBV14 and TRBJ2-1; 12 bases align to TRBD1. CDR3 length: 15 amino acids. V lost 3 bases and J lost 7; bases outside the gene matches: 4. Germline V gene lookup returns CDR1 SGHDN and CDR2 FVKESK. CDR3 sequence: CASSHPGQGANEQFF. The CDR3 region has the DNA TGTGCCAGCAGCCATCCGGGACAGGGGGCAAATGAGCAGTTCTTC.

The chain links TRBV28 to TRBJ2-5; 12 bases fit TRBD2. Germline assignment: CDR1 MDHEN and CDR2 SYDVKM. The CDR3 length is 18 residues. Trimming at V came to 1 base and at J to 5 bases, leaving 11 bases not matched to a gene. This CDR3 is CASSLSSSSGGAPETQYF. CDR3 DNA: TGTGCCAGCAGTTTATCGTCGTCTAGCGGGGGGGCACCGGAGACCCAGTACTTC.

The chain couples TRBV28 to TRBJ1-2; TRBD1 matches at 11 bases. Trimming took 7 bases from V and 4 from J; bases not matched to a gene: 8. The length of the CDR3 is 15 residues. Per the germline V gene, CDR1 is MDHEN and CDR2 is SYDVKM. The CDR3 spells CASNPGQGVGYGYTF. CDR3 sequence (DNA): TGTGCCAGCAATCCGGGACAGGGGGTAGGCTATGGCTACACCTTC.

This clone was recorded a few times. The chain uses TRBV10-3 and TRBJ2-7, with 7 bases lining up with TRBD1. CDR1 is ENHRY and CDR2 is SYGVKD in the germline V gene. The ends lost 6 bases at V and 3 bases at J; junction bases unmatched: 5. The CDR3 has 13 residues. The CDR3 region is CAISPRDSYEQYV. CDR3 nucleotides: TGTGCCATCAGCCCTCGGGACAGCTACGAGCAGTACGTC.

This clone was seen a handful of times. V gene TRBV24-1 combines with J gene TRBJ1-2, with TRBD1 matching 10 bases. V lost 7 bases, J lost 4 bases, and 5 bases stayed unmatched. Germline CDR1 reads KGHDR; CDR2 reads SFDVKD. The CDR3 extends over 14 amino acids. CDR3 amino acids: CATSGQGDVYGYTF. The CDR3 bases are TGTGCCACCAGCGGACAGGGGGATGTCTATGGCTACACCTTC.